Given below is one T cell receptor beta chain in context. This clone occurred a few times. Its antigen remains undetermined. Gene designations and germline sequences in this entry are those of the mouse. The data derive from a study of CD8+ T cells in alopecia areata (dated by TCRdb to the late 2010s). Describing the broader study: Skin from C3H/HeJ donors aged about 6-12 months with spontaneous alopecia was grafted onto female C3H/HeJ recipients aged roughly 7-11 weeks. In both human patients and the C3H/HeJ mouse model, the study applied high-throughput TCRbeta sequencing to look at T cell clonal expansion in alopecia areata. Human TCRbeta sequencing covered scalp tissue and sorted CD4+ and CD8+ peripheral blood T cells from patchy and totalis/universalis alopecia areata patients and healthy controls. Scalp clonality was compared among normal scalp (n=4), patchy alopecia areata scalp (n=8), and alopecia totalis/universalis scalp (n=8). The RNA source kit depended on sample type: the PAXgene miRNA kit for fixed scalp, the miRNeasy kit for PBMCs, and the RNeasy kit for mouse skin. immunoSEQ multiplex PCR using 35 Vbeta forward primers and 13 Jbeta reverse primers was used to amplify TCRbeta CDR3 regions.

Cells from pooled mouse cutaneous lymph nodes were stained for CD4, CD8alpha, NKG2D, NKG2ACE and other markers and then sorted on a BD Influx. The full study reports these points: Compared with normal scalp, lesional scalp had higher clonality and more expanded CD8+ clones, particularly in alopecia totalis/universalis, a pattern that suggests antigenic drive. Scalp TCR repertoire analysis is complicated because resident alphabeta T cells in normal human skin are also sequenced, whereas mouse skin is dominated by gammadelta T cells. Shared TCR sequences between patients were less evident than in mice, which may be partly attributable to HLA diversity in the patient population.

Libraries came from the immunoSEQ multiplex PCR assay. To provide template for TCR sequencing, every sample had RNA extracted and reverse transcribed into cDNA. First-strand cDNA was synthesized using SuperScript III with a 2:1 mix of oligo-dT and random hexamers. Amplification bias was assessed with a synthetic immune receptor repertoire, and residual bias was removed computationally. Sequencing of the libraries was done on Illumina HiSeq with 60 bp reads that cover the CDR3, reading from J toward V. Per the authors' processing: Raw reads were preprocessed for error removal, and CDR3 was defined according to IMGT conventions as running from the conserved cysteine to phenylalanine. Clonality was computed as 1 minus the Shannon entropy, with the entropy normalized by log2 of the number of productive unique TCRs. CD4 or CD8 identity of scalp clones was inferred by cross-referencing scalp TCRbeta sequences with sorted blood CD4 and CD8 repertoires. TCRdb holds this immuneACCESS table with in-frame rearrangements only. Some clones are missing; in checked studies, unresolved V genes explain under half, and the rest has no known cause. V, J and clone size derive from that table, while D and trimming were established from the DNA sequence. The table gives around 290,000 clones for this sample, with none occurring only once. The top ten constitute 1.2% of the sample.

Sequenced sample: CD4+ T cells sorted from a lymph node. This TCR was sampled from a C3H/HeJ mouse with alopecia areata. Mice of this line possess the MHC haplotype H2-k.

CDR3 DNA, as far as it was read: TGTGCCAGCGGTCCCGGGACAATAAACACA. Translated, it reads CASGPGTINT. The whole CDR3 sequence reads CASGPGTINTEVFF. The sequence joins TRBV13-2 to TRBJ1-1; tentative D gene TRBD1, with 6 bases matching. The read falls 4 residues short of the CDR3 end, and the missing part is taken from the germline J gene. Taken from the germline V gene (reference sequence), the CDR1 and CDR2 loops are NNHNN and SYGAGS. V was cut back by 4 bases and J by 1 base, leaving a gap of 11 bases between them. The CDR3 has 14 amino acids, counting the end cysteine and phenylalanine. Only the CDR3 bases that were read are kept: 30 of them, in frame from base 1.